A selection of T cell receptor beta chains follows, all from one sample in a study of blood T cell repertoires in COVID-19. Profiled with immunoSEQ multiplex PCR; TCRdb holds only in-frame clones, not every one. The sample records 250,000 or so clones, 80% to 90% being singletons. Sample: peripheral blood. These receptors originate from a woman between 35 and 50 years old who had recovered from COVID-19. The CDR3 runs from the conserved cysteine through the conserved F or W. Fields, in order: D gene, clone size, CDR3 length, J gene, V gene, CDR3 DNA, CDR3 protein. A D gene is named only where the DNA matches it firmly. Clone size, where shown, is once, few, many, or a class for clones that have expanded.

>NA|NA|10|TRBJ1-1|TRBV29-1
TGCAGCGCCAGGGACATTGAAGCTTTCTTT
CSARDIEAFF
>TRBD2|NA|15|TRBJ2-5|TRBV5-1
TGCGCCAGCAGCCTGGGCGGGGGGATCGGAGAGACCCAGTACTTC
CASSLGGGIGETQYF
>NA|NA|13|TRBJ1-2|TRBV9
TGTGCCAGCAGCGCCGGGGGGCTGAATGGCTACACCTTC
CASSAGGLNGYTF
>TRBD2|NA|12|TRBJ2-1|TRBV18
TGTGCCAGCTCTCTAGCGGGGAATGAGCAGTTCTTC
CASSLAGNEQFF
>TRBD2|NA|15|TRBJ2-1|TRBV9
TGTGCCAGCAGCGTAACTAGCGGCAACTACAATGAGCAGTTCTTC
CASSVTSGNYNEQFF
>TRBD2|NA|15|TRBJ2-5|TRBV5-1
TGCGCCAGCAGCGCCGGGACTAGAGGCCAAGAGACCCAGTACTTC
CASSAGTRGQETQYF
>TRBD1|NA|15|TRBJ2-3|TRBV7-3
TGTGCCAGCAGCCAACAGGGGGTGGGGACAGATACGCAGTATTTT
CASSQQGVGTDTQYF
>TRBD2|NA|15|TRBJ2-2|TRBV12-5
TGTGCTAGTGGTATGACTAGCGGGGCTACCGGGGAGCTGTTTTTT
CASGMTSGATGELFF
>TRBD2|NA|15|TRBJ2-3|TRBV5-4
TGTGCCAGCAGCTCCCTAGCGGGAGAGGCAAATACGCAGTATTTT
CASSSLAGEANTQYF
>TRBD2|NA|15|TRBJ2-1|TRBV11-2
TGTGCCAGCACCTCCCACCCGACTAGCGGGGATGAGCAGTTCTTC
CASTSHPTSGDEQFF
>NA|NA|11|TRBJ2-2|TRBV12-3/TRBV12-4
TGTGCCAGCTTTTCTTCCGGGGAGCTGTTTTTT
CASFSSGELFF
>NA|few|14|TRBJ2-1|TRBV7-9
TGTGCCAGCAGCCCAAGCCCCCTGATGAGTGAGCAGTTCTTC
CASSPSPLMSEQFF
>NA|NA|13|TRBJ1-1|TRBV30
TGTGCCTGGAGGGCAGCAGGGAACACTGAAGCTTTCTTT
CAWRAAGNTEAFF
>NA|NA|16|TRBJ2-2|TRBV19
TGTGCCACACCCACAGGGAAGGGTTTGAACACCGGGGAGCTGTTTTTT
CATPTGKGLNTGELFF
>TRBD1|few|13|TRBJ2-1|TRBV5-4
TGTGCCAGTGGACGGACAGGGGGCAATGAGCAGTTCTTC
CASGRTGGNEQFF
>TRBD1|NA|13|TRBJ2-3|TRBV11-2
TGTGCCAGCAGGGGACAGGGTACAGATACGCAGTATTTT
CASRGQGTDTQYF
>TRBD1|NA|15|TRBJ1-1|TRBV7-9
TGTGCCAGCAGCTTAGTACAGGGGGCTCTGGGGGAAGCTTTCTTT
CASSLVQGALGEAFF
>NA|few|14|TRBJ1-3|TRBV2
TGTGCCAGTGGACAGTCGAGCTCTGGAAACACCATATATTTT
CASGQSSSGNTIYF
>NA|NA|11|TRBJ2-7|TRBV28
TGTGCCAGCAGCGGAGGCCACGAGCAGTACTTC
CASSGGHEQYF
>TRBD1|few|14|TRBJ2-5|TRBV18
TGTGCCAGCTCACTAGACAGGGGAACCGAGACCCAGTACTTC
CASSLDRGTETQYF